This T cell receptor beta chain was sequenced for a study of blood T cells in healthy people across ages. Next came a second PCR, run for about 6 to 11 cycles, which used a sample-barcoded 5' primer along with a J-beta primer mix. TCRdb re-analysed the 5' RACE reads in MiXCR, keeping a single row per CDR3 protein. The sample comprises 750,000 to 850,000 distinct CDR3 sequences, 25% of which are singletons, and under 4.5% rests with the top ten. This clonotype was picked up a small number of times. The length of the CDR3 is 12 residues. The germline gives CDR1 MGHDK, CDR2 SYGVNS. The V and J ends lost 6 bases and 6 bases respectively, with 9 bases between them. These same data were also listed under a study on T cells of mothers and their children.

The TCR comes from a boy aged 10-17 years in good health. Sequenced material: blood. The chain links TRBV25-1 to TRBJ2-1; D call uncertain. The CDR3 spells CASSRLPNEQFF. Written as DNA, the CDR3 is TGTGCCAGCAGCCGACTTCCCAATGAGCAGTTCTTC.